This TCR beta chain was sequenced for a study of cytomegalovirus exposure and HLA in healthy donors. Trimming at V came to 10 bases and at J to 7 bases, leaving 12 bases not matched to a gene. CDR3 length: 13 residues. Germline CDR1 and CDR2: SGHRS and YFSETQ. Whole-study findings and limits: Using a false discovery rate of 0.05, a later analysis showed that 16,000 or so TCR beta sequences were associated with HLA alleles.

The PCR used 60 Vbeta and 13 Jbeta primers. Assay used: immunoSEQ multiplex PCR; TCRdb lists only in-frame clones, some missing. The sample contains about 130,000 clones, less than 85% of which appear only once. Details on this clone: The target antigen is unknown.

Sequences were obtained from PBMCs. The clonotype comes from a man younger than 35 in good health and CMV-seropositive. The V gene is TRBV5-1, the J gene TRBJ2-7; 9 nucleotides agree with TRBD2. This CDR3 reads CASTAGGPREQYF. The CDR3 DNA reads TGCGCCTCGACCGCGGGAGGGCCGAGAGAGCAGTACTTC. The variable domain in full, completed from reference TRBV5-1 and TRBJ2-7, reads KAGVTQTPRYLIKTRGQQVTLSCSPISGHRSVSWYQQTPGQGLQFLFEYFSETQRNKGNFPGRFSGRQFSNSRSEMNVSTLELGDSALYLCASTAGGPREQYFGPGTRLTVT.